This T cell receptor (beta chain) stems from a study of cytomegalovirus exposure and HLA in healthy donors. Primers for the PCR totalled 60 Vbeta and 13 Jbeta. Libraries were prepared by immunoSEQ multiplex PCR; TCRdb keeps only in-frame clonotypes and omits some of them. The sample lists over 85,000 clones; about 83% were seen once. Sequenced: PBMCs. The TCR was taken from a female donor in good health and CMV-seropositive.

DNA for the CDR3: TGTGCCAGCAGCTTCATGCCGGGACAGGGCTACGAGCAGTACTTC. The encoded protein is CASSFMPGQGYEQYF. This chain connects TRBV7-2 to TRBJ2-7; 9 nucleotides align to TRBD1. The germline CDR1 and CDR2 sequences are SGHTA and FQGNSA. Trimming took 3 bases from V and 3 from J; bases not matched to a gene: 6. The CDR3 spans 15 residues. Filled out from reference TRBV7-2 and TRBJ2-7, the complete variable domain reads GAGVSQSPSNKVTEKGKDVELRCDPISGHTALYWYRQSLGQGLEFLIYFQGNSAPDKSGLPSDRFSAERTGGSVSTLTIQRTQQEDSAVYLCASSFMPGQGYEQYFGPGTRLTVT.